One and the same sample provided the 25 T cell receptor beta chains below, sequenced in a study of memory CD4+ T cells and cytomegalovirus serostatus. TCRdb's copy holds only in-frame clones and misses some; the assay was immunoSEQ multiplex PCR. The table lists about 75,000 clones, around four fifths of them singletons. The sort gate was single viable CD3+CD4+CD8-CD45RO+ cells for memory CD4+ T cells. Sample: memory CD4+ T cells from blood. The receptors were sampled from an adult in good health and CMV-seropositive.

The chain joins TRBV28 to TRBJ1-2; D gene ambiguous. The germline gives CDR1 MDHEN, CDR2 SYDVKM. V dropped 6 bases and J dropped 4 bases, with 9 bases sitting between them. The CDR3 is 12 amino acids. The CDR3 is CASRRRLYGYTF. The CDR3 DNA reads as TGTGCCAGCAGGCGTAGACTCTATGGCTACACCTTC.

The rearrangement links TRBV4-3 to TRBJ1-5, with D tentatively TRBD1 (5 bases). Germline V gene lookup returns CDR1 LGHNA and CDR2 YSLEER. CDR3 size: 15 residues. Between the trimmed V and J ends, which lost 4 bases and 0 bases, there was a span of 10 bases. CDR3 DNA: TGCGCCAGCAGCCCTACAGGTAATAGCAATCAGCCCCAGCATTTT. This encodes CASSPTGNSNQPQHF.

This clone was detected only a few times. The chain joins TRBV2 to TRBJ2-2; D uncertain. CDR3 size: 13 residues. Trimming pared 3 bases from V and 7 bases from J, leaving 9 bases between. The germline V gene has CDR1 SNHLY and CDR2 FYNNEI. CDR3 in amino acids: CASSEGFVGELFF. CDR3 DNA: TGTGCCAGCAGTGAGGGGTTTGTCGGGGAGCTGTTTTTT.

This chain connects TRBV7-8 to TRBJ2-3, with D hard to call. The ends were cut back, 3 bases at V and 2 bases at J, with 15 bases in the middle. This CDR3 is built from 16 residues. Germline V gene lookup returns CDR1 SGHVS and CDR2 FQNEAQ. The CDR3 sequence: CASSFLSGANTDTQYF. CDR3 DNA sequence: TGTGCCAGCAGCTTCCTTTCCGGAGCCAACACAGATACGCAGTATTTT.

V and J are TRBV10-3 and TRBJ2-3, with 9 bases that match TRBD2. CDR3 length: 17 amino acids. V lost 0 bases and J lost 2; bases outside the gene matches: 6. The germline V gene encodes CDR1 ENHRY and CDR2 SYGVKD. CDR3 region: CAISESGSGGLTDTQYF. As DNA, the CDR3 is TGTGCCATCAGTGAGTCCGGTAGCGGGGGTCTCACAGATACGCAGTATTTT.

The gene calls are TRBV2 and TRBJ1-2; no reliable D call. The CDR3 is 12 residues long. Germline V gene lookup returns CDR1 SNHLY and CDR2 FYNNEI. Trimming shortened V by 8 bases and J by 4 bases, and 11 bases separated the two germline ends. This CDR3 reads CASRFEGYGYTF. The CDR3 bases are TGTGCCAGCCGCTTTGAGGGCTATGGCTACACCTTC. The full variable domain, completed using reference TRBV2 and TRBJ1-2, is EPEVTQTPSHQVTQMGQEVILRCVPISNHLYFYWYRQILGQKVEFLVSFYNNEISEKSEIFDDQFSVERPDGSNFTLKIRSTKLEDSAMYFCASRFEGYGYTFGSGTRLTVV.

This sequence joins TRBV12-5 and TRBJ1-1; 7 bases align to TRBD1. The V gene end was trimmed by 9 bases and the J gene end by 3 bases; junction bases not matched to a gene: 10. In germline, CDR1 is LGHNT, CDR2 FRNRAP. The CDR3 runs 14 residues. In DNA form, the CDR3 reads TGTGCTAGCGGACAGGCCTTGGGATACACTGAAGCTTTCTTT. As protein: CASGQALGYTEAFF.

The CDR3 spells CAWGEGGQPQHF. The CDR3 DNA reads as TGTGCCTGGGGTGAGGGGGGTCAGCCCCAGCATTTT. The chain uses TRBV30 and TRBJ1-5; TRBD1 might be the D (6 bases). This CDR3 spans 12 amino acids. Germline loops: CDR1 GTSNPN, CDR2 SVGIG (reference sequence). With 5 bases removed from V and 6 bases from J, the gap between germline ends came to 11 bases.

For the CDR3, the DNA is TGTGCCAGCAGTTACTCAACAGGGAACACTGAAGCTTTCTTT. Translation: CASSYSTGNTEAFF. The chain couples TRBV6-5 to TRBJ1-1; the D gene is possibly TRBD1 (5 bases). Germline V CDR1 and CDR2: MNHEY, SVGAGI. Trimming removed 0 bases at V and 1 base at J, with 6 bases between. The CDR3 loop spans 14 amino acids.

This clone was found a few times. This chain connects TRBV2 to TRBJ1-5; D is undetermined. CDR1 and CDR2 (germline): SNHLY, FYNNEI. The CDR3 has 18 residues. V gave up 0 bases and J gave up 0 bases, with 15 bases separating them. CDR3 sequence: CASSEAAFAGYSNQPQHF. CDR3 sequence (DNA): TGTGCCAGCAGTGAAGCAGCATTCGCAGGTTATAGCAATCAGCCCCAGCATTTT.

J is TRBJ2-7 and V is TRBV19; D uncertain. With 6 bases removed from V and 1 base from J, the gap between germline ends came to 19 bases. The CDR3 consists of 16 residues. Germline CDR1 is LNHDA and CDR2 is SQIVND (reference sequence). CDR3 in amino acids: CASRVQAGSLSYEQYF. The DNA of the CDR3 is TGTGCCAGTAGGGTTCAGGCAGGATCGCTTTCCTACGAGCAGTACTTC.

The chain combines TRBV6-6 with TRBJ2-1; a possible D gene is TRBD1 (8 bases). Trimming left V 6 bases short and J 9 bases short, with 21 bases between. There are 15 residues in the CDR3. Germline V lookup: CDR1 MNHNY, CDR2 SVGAGI (reference sequence). Here the CDR3 reads CASRLAGPTGGEQFF. The CDR3 DNA reads as TGTGCCAGCAGGTTAGCGGGCCCAACAGGGGGTGAGCAGTTCTTC.

This chain joins TRBV27 and TRBJ2-4; weak D call: TRBD2 (6 bases). V was pared by 4 bases and J by 0 bases, with 13 bases between. This CDR3 has 16 amino acids. Germline V gives CDR1 MNHEY, CDR2 SMNVEV (reference sequence). CDR3: CASSSLLGLAKNIQYF. CDR3 sequence (DNA): TGTGCCAGCAGTTCCCTACTGGGACTAGCCAAAAACATTCAGTACTTC.

CDR3 in amino acids: CASRHGGSGETQYF. CDR3 DNA sequence: TGTGCCAGCAGGCACGGTGGCTCGGGAGAGACCCAGTACTTC. The chain joins TRBV7-2 to TRBJ2-5; D gene ambiguous. This CDR3 contains 14 residues. V was pared by 6 bases and J by 4 bases, with 15 bases between. Germline CDR1 is SGHTA and CDR2 is FQGNSA.

This clone appeared a few times. This chain links TRBV27 with TRBJ1-2; D gene ambiguous. The germline gives CDR1 MNHEY, CDR2 SMNVEV (reference sequence). CDR3 length: 12 amino acids. The ends were cut back, 4 bases at V and 4 bases at J, with 7 bases in the middle. Here the CDR3 reads CASSSNTYGYTF. Here the CDR3 DNA reads TGTGCCAGCAGTTCCAACACCTATGGCTACACCTTC.

The chain is built from TRBV5-1 and TRBJ2-1; 9 nucleotides align to TRBD1. The ends lost 4 bases at V and 10 bases at J; junction bases unmatched: 12. The length of the CDR3 is 15 residues. The germline gives CDR1 SGHRS, CDR2 YFSETQ. The CDR3 DNA follows: TGCGCCAGCAGCAAGGGACAGGGTGCCCAGAGGGAGCAGTTCTTC. It encodes CASSKGQGAQREQFF.

This chain uses TRBV29-1 with TRBJ1-6, with a weak D call TRBD1 (5 bases). The CDR3 covers 13 residues. V dropped 4 bases and J dropped 14 bases, with 18 bases sitting between them. The germline gives CDR1 SQVTM, CDR2 ANQGSEA. The CDR3 nucleotides read TGCAGCGTTGCTTCACAGGCAGGTGGGGCCCTCCACTTT. Amino acid sequence: CSVASQAGGALHF.

The CDR3, as DNA: TGTGCCAGCACCTGGACAGGGAGGGGTGAAAAACTGTTTTTT. Protein: CASTWTGRGEKLFF. The chain is built from TRBV25-1 and TRBJ1-4; 8 bases match TRBD1. CDR3 length equals 14 residues. CDR1 MGHDK and CDR2 SYGVNS come from the germline V gene. V shed 7 bases, J shed 7 bases, and the junction held 8 bases outside the gene matches.

A single count supports this clone. The chain is built from TRBV28 and TRBJ1-1, with D tentatively TRBD1 (6 bases). The CDR3 loop spans 15 amino acids. Germline CDR1 is MDHEN and CDR2 is SYDVKM. V was shortened by 8 bases and J by 3 bases, with 19 bases between the two germline ends. DNA of the CDR3: TGTGCCAGCTTGGGGGCCCTCGGGGCTGACACTGAAGCTTTCTTT. Protein product: CASLGALGADTEAFF. The entire variable domain, with the rest obtained from reference TRBV28 and TRBJ1-1, is as follows: DVKVTQSSRYLVKRTGEKVFLECVQDMDHENMFWYRQDPGLGLRLIYFSYDVKMKEKGDIPEGYSVSREKKERFSLILESASTNQTSMYLCASLGALGADTEAFFGQGTRLTVV.

The chain is built from TRBV5-1 and TRBJ2-4, with 7 bases matching TRBD1. This CDR3 contains 15 residues. V gave up 0 bases and J gave up 11 bases; unmatched junction bases: 11. The germline V gene has CDR1 SGHRS and CDR2 YFSETQ. The CDR3 nucleotides read TGCGCCAGCAGCTTGGCCGTAAGAAACAGGGGATTTCAGTACTTC. Translated, it gives CASSLAVRNRGFQYF.

V and J are TRBV9 and TRBJ2-7; 10 bases match TRBD2. The CDR3 totals 13 residues. Trimming cost V 9 bases and J 6 bases; bases outside gene matches: 9. Germline CDR1 and CDR2: SGDLS and YYNGEE. In DNA form, the CDR3 reads TGTGCCACCTCCCCCGGACTAGCGGCCGAGCAGTACTTC. Translating it yields CATSPGLAAEQYF. Drawing the rest from reference TRBV9 and TRBJ2-7, the complete variable domain is DSGVTQTPKHLITATGQRVTLRCSPRSGDLSVYWYQQSLDQGLQFLIQYYNGEERAKGNILERFSAQQFPDLHSELNLSSLELGDSALYFCATSPGLAAEQYFGPGTRLTVT.

The rearrangement uses TRBV2 and TRBJ1-5; 9 nucleotides line up with TRBD1. V was pared by 6 bases and J by 5 bases, with 14 bases of the junction left unmatched. This CDR3 has 17 residues. CDR1 is SNHLY, CDR2 FYNNEI, per germline. This chain's CDR3 is CASSKGPGQGFDQPQHF. CDR3 bases: TGTGCCAGCAGCAAAGGACCCGGACAGGGGTTTGATCAGCCCCAGCATTTT.

This chain uses TRBV29-1 with TRBJ1-2; D might be TRBD1 (6 bases). The V end was cut by 6 bases, the J end by 6 bases, with 17 bases between. The CDR3 consists of 13 residues. Per the germline V gene, CDR1 is SQVTM and CDR2 is ANQGSEA. CDR3 residues: CSVTPRGADGYTF. Written as DNA, the CDR3 is TGCAGCGTAACCCCCCGGGGGGCTGATGGCTACACCTTC.

In this sample, this clone turned up a few times. The V and J genes are TRBV19 and TRBJ2-5, with D perhaps TRBD2 (5 bases). V lost 6 bases, J lost 3 bases, and 23 bases lay in between. Germline lookup yields CDR1 LNHDA and CDR2 SQIVND (reference sequence). The length of the CDR3 is 17 residues. The DNA for the CDR3 is TGTGCCAGTAGCAACGACCGGGCCATCGGGATCGAAGAGACCCAGTACTTC. Its protein product is CASSNDRAIGIEETQYF.

The V and J genes are TRBV2 and TRBJ2-1, with a tentative D call TRBD1 (6 bases). Between the trimmed V and J ends, which lost 5 bases and 6 bases, there was a span of 11 bases. The CDR3 contains 13 residues. The germline gives CDR1 SNHLY, CDR2 FYNNEI. CDR3 amino acids: CASSLGQINEQFF. Here the CDR3 DNA reads TGTGCCAGCAGTTTAGGACAGATCAATGAGCAGTTCTTC.